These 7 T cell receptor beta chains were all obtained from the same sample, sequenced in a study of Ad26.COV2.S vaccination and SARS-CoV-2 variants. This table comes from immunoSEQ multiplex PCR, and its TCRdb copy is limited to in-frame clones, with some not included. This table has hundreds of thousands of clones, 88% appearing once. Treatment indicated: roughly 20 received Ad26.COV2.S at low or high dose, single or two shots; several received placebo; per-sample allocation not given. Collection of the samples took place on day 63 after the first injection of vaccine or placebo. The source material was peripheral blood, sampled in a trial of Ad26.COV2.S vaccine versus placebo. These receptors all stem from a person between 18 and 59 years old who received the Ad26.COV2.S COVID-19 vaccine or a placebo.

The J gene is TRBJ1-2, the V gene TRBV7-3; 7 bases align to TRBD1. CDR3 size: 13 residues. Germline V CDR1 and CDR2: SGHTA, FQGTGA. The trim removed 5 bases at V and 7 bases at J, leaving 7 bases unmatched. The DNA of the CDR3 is TGTGCCAGCAGCCTGGGACAGAAGGGTGGCTACACCTTC. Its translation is CASSLGQKGGYTF.

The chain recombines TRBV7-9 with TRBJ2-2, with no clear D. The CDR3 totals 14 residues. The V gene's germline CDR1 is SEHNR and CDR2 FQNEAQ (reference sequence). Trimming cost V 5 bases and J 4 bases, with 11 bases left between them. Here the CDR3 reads CASSPNYSTGELFF. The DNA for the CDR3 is TGTGCCAGCAGCCCAAACTACTCCACCGGGGAGCTGTTTTTT.

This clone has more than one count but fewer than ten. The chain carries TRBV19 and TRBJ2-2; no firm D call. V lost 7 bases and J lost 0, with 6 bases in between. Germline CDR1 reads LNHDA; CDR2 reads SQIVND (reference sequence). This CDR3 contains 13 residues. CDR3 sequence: CASTPANTGELFF. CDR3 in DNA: TGTGCCAGTACTCCTGCGAACACCGGGGAGCTGTTTTTT.

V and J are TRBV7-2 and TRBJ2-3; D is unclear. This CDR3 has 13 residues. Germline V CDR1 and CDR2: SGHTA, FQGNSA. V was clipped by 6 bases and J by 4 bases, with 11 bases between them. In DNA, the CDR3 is TGTGCCAGCAGATCTGGGCGACCAGATACGCAGTATTTT. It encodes CASRSGRPDTQYF.

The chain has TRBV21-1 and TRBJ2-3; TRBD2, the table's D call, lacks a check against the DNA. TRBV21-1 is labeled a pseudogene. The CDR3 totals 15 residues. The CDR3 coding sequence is TGTGCCAGCGCAACTAGCGGCCCTTCCACAGATACGCAGTATTTT. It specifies CASATSGPSTDTQYF.

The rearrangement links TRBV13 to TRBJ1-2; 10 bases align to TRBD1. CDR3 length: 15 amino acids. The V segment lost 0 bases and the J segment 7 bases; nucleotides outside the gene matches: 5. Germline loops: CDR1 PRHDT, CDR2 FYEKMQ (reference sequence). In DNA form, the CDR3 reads TGTGCCAGCAGCTTAGGATCGACAGGGGGCGGTGGCTACACCTTC. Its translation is CASSLGSTGGGGYTF.

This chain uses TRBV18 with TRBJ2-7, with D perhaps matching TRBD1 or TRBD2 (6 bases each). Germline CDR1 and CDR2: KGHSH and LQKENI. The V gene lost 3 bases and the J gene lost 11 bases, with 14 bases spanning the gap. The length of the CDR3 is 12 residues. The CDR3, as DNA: TGTGCCAGCTCACCGCGAGAAGGGGGGAAGTACTTC. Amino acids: CASSPREGGKYF.